These T cell receptor beta chains were read from a single sample in a study of blood T cell repertoires in COVID-19. This table comes from immunoSEQ multiplex PCR, and its TCRdb copy is limited to in-frame clones, with some not included. The sample holds some 200,000 clones, roughly 90% seen once. The sequencing sample was made of PBMCs or T cells enriched from blood (not recorded which). The receptors here all came from a woman in her late teens or twenties who had recovered from COVID-19. CDR3s leave out the opening cysteine and the closing phenylalanine or tryptophan. Each record gives: CDR3 protein, V gene.

cdr3_aa: ASSPETSGRASDTQY
v_call: TRBV7-6

cdr3_aa: ASSLDRGLRTEAF
v_call: TRBV5-1

cdr3_aa: ASSLQYEQY
v_call: TRBV5-6

cdr3_aa: ASSPRLAGDGATDTQY
v_call: TRBV18

cdr3_aa: ASSLLGTGTDTQY
v_call: TRBV5-1

cdr3_aa: ASSAGTPEQY
v_call: TRBV5-4

cdr3_aa: ASSKRLAGREETQY
v_call: TRBV2

cdr3_aa: ASSFGAEAYEQY
v_call: TRBV28

cdr3_aa: SASFGTSGRGPGSYNEQF
v_call: TRBV20-1

cdr3_aa: ASSLSKRQGSSYNSPLH
v_call: TRBV27

cdr3_aa: ASSSKHRDRVNTEAF
v_call: TRBV7-8

cdr3_aa: ASTAGPRGSPLH
v_call: TRBV19

cdr3_aa: ASSYGSGEGYEQY
v_call: TRBV6-5

cdr3_aa: ASSRGKGGFEQY
v_call: TRBV7-9

cdr3_aa: ASSPSLGTDTQY
v_call: TRBV7-2

cdr3_aa: ASRSTSGQETQY
v_call: TRBV7-2

cdr3_aa: ASSTRQVTSGAQYEQY
v_call: TRBV13

cdr3_aa: ASLGQGIGGYT
v_call: TRBV12-3/TRBV12-4

cdr3_aa: ASSLSPTLREQF
v_call: TRBV5-4

cdr3_aa: ASSPPTDRASSYEQY
v_call: TRBV7-2

cdr3_aa: ASGSGQDNQPQH
v_call: TRBV19

cdr3_aa: ASRTVGASPTEAF
v_call: TRBV28

cdr3_aa: ASSEIVNTGELF
v_call: TRBV9

cdr3_aa: ASSLLPNTEAF
v_call: TRBV7-9

cdr3_aa: ATSRDGQGMNEQF
v_call: TRBV15

cdr3_aa: ASSFTTGGETQY
v_call: TRBV28

cdr3_aa: ASSSPRDSYGYT
v_call: TRBV7-9

cdr3_aa: ASLRLAGEKLF
v_call: TRBV2

cdr3_aa: ASNFDRDGYT
v_call: TRBV5-6

cdr3_aa: ASSSFPGYEQY
v_call: TRBV14

cdr3_aa: AWAPGLSHEQY
v_call: TRBV30

cdr3_aa: ASSLEPARDRIDNEQF
v_call: TRBV7-6

cdr3_aa: ASSQGPSRGELLDTQY
v_call: TRBV4-1

cdr3_aa: ASSRGGQGINTEAF
v_call: TRBV5-1

cdr3_aa: ASSDTAGTSAKQF
v_call: TRBV6-4

cdr3_aa: ASSSVQGRGTEAF
v_call: TRBV7-9

cdr3_aa: ASSQAMGTGDRAQH
v_call: TRBV4-2

cdr3_aa: ASSLQGNYGYT
v_call: TRBV7-9

cdr3_aa: ASSQGRWDEAF
v_call: TRBV14

cdr3_aa: ARGTGGGETQY
v_call: TRBV30

cdr3_aa: ASSPDSGRHNEQF
v_call: TRBV7-3